A single sample is the source of the 28 T cell receptor beta chains below, sequenced in a study of identifying expanded T cells in peripheral blood. Clones were sequenced by immunoSEQ multiplex PCR, and TCRdb holds only the in-frame ones, with some missing. The sample records about 89,000 clones, 88% being singletons. Sequencing was performed on blood. The receptors were sampled from a person aged 18-69 years in good health.

The chain links TRBV28 to TRBJ1-5, with a weak D call TRBD1 (6 bases). V was pared by 3 bases and J by 7 bases, with 22 bases between. The length of the CDR3 is 17 residues. Germline values: CDR1 MDHEN, CDR2 SYDVKM. The CDR3 sequence is CASSLDARTALRQPQHF. The CDR3 DNA follows: TGTGCCAGCAGTTTGGATGCGCGGACAGCTCTTCGACAGCCCCAGCATTTT.

Remarks on this clone: Its ends do not fully match the called genes, so a read error is possible. The V gene is TRBV6-5, the J gene TRBJ2-5; maybe TRBD2 (6 bases). From germline, CDR1 is MNHEY and CDR2 SVGAGI. This CDR3 is built from 15 residues. The CDR3 nucleotides are TGCGCGAGTAGGGAGTCCCACACGGGGGAAGAGACCCAGTACTTC. This codes for CASRESHTGEETQYF.

The rearrangement links TRBV4-3 to TRBJ2-1, with TRBD2 identical over 13 bases. V shed 4 bases, J shed 0 bases, and the junction held 9 bases outside the gene matches. The CDR3 runs to 19 residues. Germline values: CDR1 LGHNA, CDR2 YSLEER. Written as DNA, the CDR3 is TGCGCCAGCAGCCCTTTACTAGCGGGAGGGCCTAGCTCCTACAATGAGCAGTTCTTC. The encoded protein is CASSPLLAGGPSSYNEQFF.

V gene TRBV19 combines with J gene TRBJ2-7; 8 nucleotides line up with TRBD2. CDR3 size: 13 residues. The V and J ends lost 9 bases and 6 bases, in that order; junction bases with no gene match: 10. Germline V gives CDR1 LNHDA, CDR2 SQIVND (reference sequence). CDR3: CASGREGVSEQYF. CDR3 DNA: TGTGCCAGCGGACGGGAGGGTGTCTCCGAGCAGTACTTC.

V is TRBV7-9 and J is TRBJ2-6, with no clear D. Trimming took off 3 bases at V and 0 bases at J, with 6 bases between the two ends. The V gene's germline CDR1 is SEHNR and CDR2 FQNEAQ (reference sequence). This CDR3 is built from 15 residues. CDR3 region: CASSFPVSGANVLTF. The CDR3 DNA follows: TGTGCCAGCAGCTTCCCAGTCTCTGGGGCCAACGTCCTGACTTTC.

The chain is built from TRBV7-8 and TRBJ2-1; unclear D gene. Germline CDR1 and CDR2: SGHVS and FQNEAQ. Trimming removed 1 base at V and 0 bases at J, with 16 bases between. This CDR3 is 18 amino acids long. This CDR3 is CASSLDKILVDSYNEQFF. As DNA, the CDR3 is TGTGCCAGCAGCTTAGACAAAATTCTAGTGGACTCCTACAATGAGCAGTTCTTC.

This chain connects TRBV5-6 to TRBJ2-7; D is unclear. The germline V and J ends were trimmed by 1 base and 3 bases, with 8 bases remaining between them. This CDR3 spans 13 amino acids. Germline CDR1 is SGHDT and CDR2 is YYEEEE. This chain's CDR3 is CASSLLTDYEQYF. The CDR3 DNA reads as TGTGCCAGCAGCTTGCTGACGGACTACGAGCAGTACTTC.

The chain recombines TRBV7-7 with TRBJ1-1; D is unresolved. V dropped 0 bases and J dropped 0 bases, with 26 bases sitting between them. The CDR3 has 21 amino acids. Germline CDR1 is SSHAT and CDR2 is FNYEAQ (reference sequence). CDR3 nucleotide sequence: TGTGCCAGCAGCTTAGCGGCCCTCGAAAGGTTTTTAATTTCCATGAACACTGAAGCTTTCTTT. It codes for CASSLAALERFLISMNTEAFF.

This chain connects TRBV14 to TRBJ1-6; no reliable D call. V was trimmed by 0 bases and J by 7 bases, leaving 13 bases between them. The germline V gene has CDR1 SGHDN and CDR2 FVKESK. The CDR3 runs to 16 residues. The CDR3 sequence: CASSQERLAKNSPLHF. DNA of the CDR3: TGTGCCAGCAGCCAAGAGAGACTCGCGAAGAATTCACCCCTCCACTTT.

CDR3 in DNA: TGTGCCAGCAGCCTCGGGCTAGCGGGGGTCGCCGGGGAGCTGTTTTTT. Protein: CASSLGLAGVAGELFF. The genes are TRBV2 and TRBJ2-2, with 10 bases lining up with TRBD2. Germline V gene data show CDR1 as SNHLY and CDR2 as FYNNEI. The CDR3 totals 16 residues. With V trimmed by 6 bases and J by 6 bases, 10 bases remained unmatched.

Note on this clone: The sample carries other DNA sequences with the same CDR3. This chain links TRBV29-1 with TRBJ2-5; D perhaps matches TRBD2 (6 bases). Trimming removed 4 bases from V and 1 base from J, with 10 bases in between. CDR1 and CDR2 (germline): SQVTM, ANQGSEA. This CDR3 contains 13 residues. CDR3 protein: CSVGGAGQETQYF. The CDR3 nucleotides read TGCAGCGTTGGCGGGGCCGGCCAAGAGACCCAGTACTTC.

V usage is TRBV6-5 and J usage is TRBJ2-5; maybe TRBD2 (6 bases). V lost 3 bases, J lost 1 base, and 12 bases lay in between. The CDR3 runs to 15 residues. Germline V gives CDR1 MNHEY, CDR2 SVGAGI. The chain's CDR3 is CASSYRPGLQETQYF. The CDR3 DNA follows: TGTGCCAGCAGTTATCGGCCGGGACTCCAAGAGACCCAGTACTTC.

This clone was recorded once. The chain combines TRBV5-1 with TRBJ2-1; 12 positions match TRBD1. The J segment lost 8 bases and the V segment lost 4 bases, leaving 7 bases of the junction unmatched. The CDR3 is 15 residues long. Germline V gene lookup returns CDR1 SGHRS and CDR2 YFSETQ. In DNA, the CDR3 is TGCGCCAGCAGCCTGGGGACAGGGGGCTGGGATGAGCAGTTCTTC. Translation: CASSLGTGGWDEQFF.

The V gene is TRBV5-6, the J gene TRBJ2-1; D remains ambiguous. CDR3 length: 13 amino acids. Trimming shortened V by 0 bases and J by 6 bases, and 7 bases separated the two germline ends. The germline CDR1 and CDR2 sequences are SGHDT and YYEEEE. The chain's CDR3 is CASSLEAGNEQFF. The CDR3 nucleotides are TGTGCCAGCAGCTTGGAGGCTGGCAATGAGCAGTTCTTC.

This chain uses TRBV6-1 with TRBJ1-5; possible D gene TRBD1, 5 bases. Germline loops: CDR1 MNHNS, CDR2 SASEGT. The germline V and J ends were trimmed by 3 bases and 5 bases, with 8 bases remaining between them. The CDR3 runs 13 residues. CDR3 in amino acids: CASSEGDHQPQHF. DNA of the CDR3: TGTGCCAGCAGTGAGGGGGACCATCAGCCCCAGCATTTT.

This clone was recorded only once. The chain combines TRBV4-2 with TRBJ2-7, with TRBD2 as a possible D gene (5 bases). Germline CDR1 is LGHNA and CDR2 is YNFKEQ. The CDR3 sequence is 14 residues long. The ends were cut back, 1 base at V and 2 bases at J, with 9 bases in the middle. CDR3 in amino acids: CASSQGTPAYEQYF. For the CDR3, the DNA is TGTGCCAGCAGCCAAGGGACTCCCGCCTACGAGCAGTACTTC.

This clone was detected only a few times. The chain recombines TRBV7-3 with TRBJ1-1; 12 bases agree with TRBD1. Trimming took 1 base from V and 1 from J; bases not matched to a gene: 7. Germline CDR1 SGHTA, CDR2 FQGTGA. CDR3 length: 18 residues. CDR3 coding DNA: TGTGCCAGCAGCTTAAGGCCTGGGACAGGGGGCTGGAACACTGAAGCTTTCTTT. This codes for CASSLRPGTGGWNTEAFF.

The chain links TRBV10-3 to TRBJ2-5, with 12 bases fitting TRBD2. This CDR3 spans 14 amino acids. V trimming: 4 bases; J trimming: 4 bases; junction bases outside the gene matches: 1. Germline V CDR1 and CDR2: ENHRY, SYGVKD. The CDR3 DNA sequence: TGTGCCATCAGTGTGGGACTAGCGGGAGAGACCCAGTACTTC. Translated, it gives CAISVGLAGETQYF.

The rearrangement links TRBV5-1 to TRBJ1-5; no reliable D call. Germline lookup yields CDR1 SGHRS and CDR2 YFSETQ. The CDR3 sequence is 13 residues long. The V gene lost 0 bases and the J gene lost 6 bases, with 7 bases spanning the gap. The CDR3 loop is CASSLDGTQPQHF. In DNA form, the CDR3 reads TGCGCCAGCAGCTTGGATGGTACTCAGCCCCAGCATTTT.

The chain has TRBV19 and TRBJ2-3; no clear D gene. CDR3 size: 13 residues. V was pared by 4 bases and J by 1 base, with 6 bases between. CDR1 LNHDA and CDR2 SQIVND come from the germline V gene (reference sequence). The CDR3 protein is CASSKQRTDTQYF. The CDR3 bases are TGTGCCAGTAGTAAACAGCGCACAGATACGCAGTATTTT.

In DNA form, the CDR3 reads TGCGCCAGCAGCTTGGCCACAGGGGTTGAAAAACTGTTTTTT. Amino acids: CASSLATGVEKLFF. V and J are TRBV5-1 and TRBJ1-4, with TRBD1 matching 7 bases. Germline V gene sequence: CDR1 SGHRS, CDR2 YFSETQ. Germline trimming cut 0 bases from V and 7 bases from J; bases unmatched to any gene: 3. This CDR3 comprises 14 residues.

The J gene is TRBJ2-7, the V gene TRBV13; D may match TRBD1 or TRBD2 (6 bases each). CDR3 length: 16 amino acids. Germline lookup yields CDR1 PRHDT and CDR2 FYEKMQ (reference sequence). V dropped 6 bases and J dropped 3 bases, with 21 bases sitting between them. CDR3 residues: CASRYGGGGLFYEQYF. The CDR3, as DNA: TGTGCCAGCAGGTATGGAGGGGGAGGACTGTTCTACGAGCAGTACTTC.

The chain combines TRBV4-1 with TRBJ2-5, with a weak D call TRBD2 (7 bases). This CDR3 is 16 amino acids long. Germline V lookup: CDR1 MGHRA, CDR2 YSYEKL. V dropped 1 base and J dropped 2 bases, with 14 bases sitting between them. CDR3 protein: CASSQGGRGPQETQYF. CDR3 bases: TGCGCCAGCAGCCAAGGCGGGCGGGGGCCTCAAGAGACCCAGTACTTC.

V usage is TRBV11-2 and J usage is TRBJ2-2; tentative D call: TRBD2 (6 bases). The V end was cut by 3 bases, the J end by 2 bases, with 13 bases between. This CDR3 spans 16 amino acids. Germline V gene data show CDR1 as SGHAT and CDR2 as FQNNGV. The CDR3, as DNA: TGTGCCAGCAGCTTCCGGTTCGGGAGAAACACCGGGGAGCTGTTTTTT. Encoded protein: CASSFRFGRNTGELFF.

J is TRBJ2-5 and V is TRBV5-1; 9 bases match TRBD2. The germline V gene has CDR1 SGHRS and CDR2 YFSETQ. The J segment lost 2 bases and the V segment lost 0 bases, leaving 5 bases of the junction unmatched. The CDR3 consists of 16 residues. CDR3 residues: CASSLAGLAGQETQYF. CDR3 coding DNA: TGCGCCAGCAGCTTGGCGGGTCTAGCGGGACAAGAGACCCAGTACTTC. Variable domain in full (rest from reference TRBV5-1 and TRBJ2-5): KAGVTQTPRYLIKTRGQQVTLSCSPISGHRSVSWYQQTPGQGLQFLFEYFSETQRNKGNFPGRFSGRQFSNSRSEMNVSTLELGDSALYLCASSLAGLAGQETQYFGPGTRLLVL.

The chain combines TRBV15 with TRBJ2-7; D is uncertain. Germline-derived CDR1 and CDR2 are LNHNV and YYDKDF (reference sequence). V shed 1 base and J shed 0 bases, with 13 bases lying between them. This CDR3 has 16 residues. CDR3 sequence (DNA): TGTGCCACCAGCAGAGCTGTAGGACGACCCTCCTACGAGCAGTACTTC. Residues: CATSRAVGRPSYEQYF. Full variable domain (missing parts from reference TRBV15 and TRBJ2-7): DAMVIQNPRYQVTQFGKPVTLSCSQTLNHNVMYWYQQKSSQAPKLLFHYYDKDFNNEADTPDNFQSRRPNTSFCFLDIRSPGLGDTAMYLCATSRAVGRPSYEQYFGPGTRLTVT.

The chain couples TRBV28 to TRBJ2-7; 10 bases align to TRBD2. With V trimmed by 3 bases and J by 3 bases, 2 bases remained unmatched. The CDR3 runs 14 residues. Germline-derived CDR1 and CDR2 are MDHEN and SYDVKM. The CDR3 loop reads CASSFSGGNYEQYF. CDR3 in DNA: TGTGCCAGCAGTTTTAGCGGGGGGAACTACGAGCAGTACTTC. Variable domain in full (rest from reference TRBV28 and TRBJ2-7): DVKVTQSSRYLVKRTGEKVFLECVQDMDHENMFWYRQDPGLGLRLIYFSYDVKMKEKGDIPEGYSVSREKKERFSLILESASTNQTSMYLCASSFSGGNYEQYFGPGTRLTVT.

The rearrangement uses TRBV5-6 and TRBJ2-5; D unclear. Per germline, CDR1 SGHDT and CDR2 YYEEEE. Trimming took off 4 bases at V and 5 bases at J, with 12 bases between the two ends. The CDR3 loop spans 13 amino acids. CDR3 sequence (DNA): TGTGCCAGCAGCCGAAAGCAGGTGGAGACCCAGTACTTC. The encoded protein is CASSRKQVETQYF.